This T cell receptor (beta chain) was recorded in a study of T cell changes during pregnancy in multiple sclerosis. Repertoires were generated with immunoSEQ multiplex PCR, while TCRdb's copy carries only in-frame clones and drops some. The sample has fewer than 25,000 clones; around nine tenths are singletons. Trimming stripped 4 bases from V and 3 bases from J, with 5 bases between. The CDR3 runs 12 residues. The sequence was obtained from a female donor in good health, enrolled as a control in a pregnancy study. The chain carries TRBV5-3 and TRBJ1-5; D remains ambiguous. TRBV5-3 is given ORF status, its function remaining uncertain. This specimen was CD4+ T cells from peripheral blood mononuclear cells, taken in the second trimester of pregnancy. CDR3 bases: TGTGCCAGAAGCCTCCTCAATCAGCCCCAGCATTTT. This translates into CARSLLNQPQHF.